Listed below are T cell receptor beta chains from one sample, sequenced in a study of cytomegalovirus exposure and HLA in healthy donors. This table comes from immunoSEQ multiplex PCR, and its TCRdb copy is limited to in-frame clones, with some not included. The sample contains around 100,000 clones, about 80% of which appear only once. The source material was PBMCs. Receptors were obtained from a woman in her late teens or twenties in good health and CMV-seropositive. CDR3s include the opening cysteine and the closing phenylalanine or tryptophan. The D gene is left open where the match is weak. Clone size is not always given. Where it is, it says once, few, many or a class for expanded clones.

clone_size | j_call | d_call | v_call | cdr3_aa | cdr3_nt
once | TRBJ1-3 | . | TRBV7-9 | CASSRKQRLAGNTIYF | TGTGCCAGCAGCCGCAAACAGCGGTTAGCTGGAAACACCATATATTTT
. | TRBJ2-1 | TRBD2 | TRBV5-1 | CASSLESGSDNEQFF | TGCGCCAGCAGCTTGGAAAGCGGGAGCGACAATGAGCAGTTCTTC
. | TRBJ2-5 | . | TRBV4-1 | CASSQTLRGTQETQYF | TGCGCCAGCAGCCAAACCCTTCGCGGGACCCAAGAGACCCAGTACTTC
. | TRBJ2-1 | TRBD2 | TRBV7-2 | CASSLGAGANNEQFF | TGTGCCAGCAGCTTAGGAGCGGGAGCGAACAATGAGCAGTTCTTC
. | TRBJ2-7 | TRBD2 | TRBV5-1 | CASSLGGLAGVDEQYF | TGCGCCAGCAGCTTGGGGGGACTAGCGGGAGTGGACGAGCAGTACTTC
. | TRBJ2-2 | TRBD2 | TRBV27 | CASSFELLAGGETGELFF | TGTGCCAGCAGTTTTGAACTTCTAGCGGGAGGAGAGACCGGGGAGCTGTTTTTT
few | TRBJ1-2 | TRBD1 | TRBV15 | CATSRTGTGLRGGYTF | TGTGCCACCAGCAGAACCGGGACAGGGCTAAGGGGAGGCTACACCTTC
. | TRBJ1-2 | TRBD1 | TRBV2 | CASSEWGTGGGYTF | TGTGCCAGCAGTGAATGGGGGACAGGGGGAGGCTACACCTTC
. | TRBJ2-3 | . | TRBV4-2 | CASSRLAASTDTQYF | TGTGCCAGCAGCCGCCTAGCAGCTAGCACAGATACGCAGTATTTT
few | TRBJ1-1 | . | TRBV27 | CASSPLIARNTEAFF | TGTGCCAGCAGTCCCCTTATAGCCAGGAACACTGAAGCTTTCTTT
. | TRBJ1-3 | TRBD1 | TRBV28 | CASRTPGGSGNTIYF | TGTGCCAGCAGGACACCAGGGGGCTCTGGAAACACCATATATTTT
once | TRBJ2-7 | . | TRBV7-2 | CASSSGGRGANEQYF | TGTGCCAGCAGCAGCGGCGGCAGGGGGGCTAACGAGCAGTACTTC
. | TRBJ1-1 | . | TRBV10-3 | CAISDEGEAFF | TGTGCCATCAGTGACGAGGGAGAAGCTTTCTTT
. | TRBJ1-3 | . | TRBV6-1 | CASSEEANPGGNTIYF | TGTGCCAGCAGTGAAGAAGCAAACCCGGGGGGAAACACCATATATTTT